This TCR beta chain was sequenced for a study of cytotoxic CD8 clonotypes in ibrutinib-treated CLL. This clone appeared a single time. Its specificity is not known. Investigators sought sequencing depths of between 1 in 200,000 and 1 in 1 million T cells. Profiled with immunoSEQ multiplex PCR; TCRdb holds only in-frame clones, not every one. The sample lists about 270,000 clones, around 77% occurring once. General study results and limits: Clonality rose at ibrutinib response and fell back toward baseline at progression.

The CDR3 contains 15 residues. Trimming at V came to 4 bases and at J to 6 bases, leaving 9 bases not matched to a gene. Germline CDR1 reads KGHSH; CDR2 reads LQKENI. This clonotype was sampled from a human donor with chronic lymphocytic leukemia. This chain connects TRBV18 to TRBJ1-1, with 9 bases fitting TRBD1. Sequences were derived from PBMCs, sampled at disease progression, from a patient treated with ibrutinib. The CDR3 coding sequence is TGTGCCAGCTCACATCGACAGGGGGTTAGCGCTGAAGCTTTCTTT. Its protein is CASSHRQGVSAEAFF.